This TCR beta chain came from a study of tissue T cells after allogeneic stem cell transplantation. About the research overall: Tissue samples with histologically apparent lymphocytes on H&E review were prioritized for sequencing.

The CDR3 consists of 14 residues. Trimming shortened V by 1 base and J by 0 bases, and 6 bases separated the two germline ends. From germline, CDR1 is SGHDN and CDR2 FVKESK. Clones were read by immunoSEQ multiplex PCR, and TCRdb kept only the in-frame ones, dropping some. The table shows some 7,000 clones, with roughly 56% occurring only once. The chain joins TRBV14 to TRBJ1-1; D gene unclear. This receptor was taken from an older female donor with lung cancer. The sequencing used duodenum tissue, collected at autopsy. The CDR3 spells CASSQAGMNTEAFF. In nucleotides, the CDR3 is TGTGCCAGCAGCCAAGCGGGGATGAACACTGAAGCTTTCTTT.